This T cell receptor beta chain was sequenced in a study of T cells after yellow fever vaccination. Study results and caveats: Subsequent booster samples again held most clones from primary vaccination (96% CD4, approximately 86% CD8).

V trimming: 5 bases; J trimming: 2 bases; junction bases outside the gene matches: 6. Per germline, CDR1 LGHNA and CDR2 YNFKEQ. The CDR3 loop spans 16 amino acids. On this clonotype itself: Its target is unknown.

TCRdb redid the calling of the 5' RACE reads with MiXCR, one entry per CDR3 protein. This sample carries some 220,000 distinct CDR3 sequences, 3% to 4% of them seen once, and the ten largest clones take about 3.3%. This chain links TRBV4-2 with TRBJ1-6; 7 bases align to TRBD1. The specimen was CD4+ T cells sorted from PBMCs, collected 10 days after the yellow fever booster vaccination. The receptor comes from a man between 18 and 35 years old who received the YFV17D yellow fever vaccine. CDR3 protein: CASSSQQGTYNSPLHF. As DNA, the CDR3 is TGTGCCAGCAGCTCACAACAGGGGACCTATAATTCACCCCTCCACTTT.